One sample yielded the 10 T cell receptor beta chains listed below, sequenced in a study of early T cells in non-severe SARS-CoV-2 infection. MiXCR, run by TCRdb on the 5' RACE reads, gives a single entry per CDR3 protein. The table lists about 48,000 distinct CDR3 sequences, about 9.8% of them singletons. Sequences were obtained from whole blood. The receptors were sampled from an adult who was a healthcare worker with PCR-confirmed SARS-CoV-2 infection or an uninfected control (not recorded which).

This sequence joins TRBV20-1 and TRBJ1-1, with 11 nucleotides matching TRBD1. Germline V gene data show CDR1 as DFQATT and CDR2 as SNEGSKA (reference sequence). The length of the CDR3 is 16 residues. Germline trimming cut 0 bases from V and 4 bases from J; bases unmatched to any gene: 7. The DNA of the CDR3 is TGCAGTGCTAGAGATCCCGGACAGGGGGCCGGCACTGAAGCTTTCTTT. It codes for CSARDPGQGAGTEAFF.

This clonotype has a handful of counts. The gene calls are TRBV20-1 and TRBJ2-4, with no clear D. Deletions cut 0 bases from V and 0 bases from J, with 6 bases between. CDR1 is DFQATT and CDR2 is SNEGSKA in the germline V gene (reference sequence). The CDR3 runs 14 residues. The CDR3 bases are TGCAGTGCTAGAGAGGACGGAGCCAAAAACATTCAGTACTTC. Amino acids: CSAREDGAKNIQYF.

This chain uses TRBV30 with TRBJ1-2; no definite D call. V gave up 1 base and J gave up 10 bases, with 10 bases separating them. Germline V gene lookup returns CDR1 GTSNPN and CDR2 SVGIG (reference sequence). The CDR3 contains 11 residues. CDR3 loop: CAWSGALDYTF. The CDR3 bases are TGTGCCTGGAGTGGGGCCCTGGACTACACCTTC.

This clonotype has a count of ten or more. The rearrangement joins TRBV11-2 to TRBJ2-7; 8 bases align to TRBD1. J gave up 4 bases and V 1 base, and 6 bases lay outside the gene matches. Germline CDR1 is SGHAT and CDR2 is FQNNGV. The CDR3 contains 15 residues. The DNA for the CDR3 is TGTGCCAGCAGCTTAGGGCAGGGGGCTATGTACGAGCAGTACTTC. Translating it yields CASSLGQGAMYEQYF.

The CDR3 DNA reads TGTGCCAGCAGTTTAGGGTACAGGGCCTCTGAAGCTTTCTTT. Encoded protein: CASSLGYRASEAFF. The chain is built from TRBV27 and TRBJ1-1; D is possibly TRBD1 (6 bases). Per the germline V gene, CDR1 is MNHEY and CDR2 is SMNVEV (reference sequence). The CDR3 sequence is 14 residues long. The V end lost 2 bases, the J end lost 6 bases, and 13 bases lay between the germline ends.

This clonotype came up a few times. The chain couples TRBV29-1 to TRBJ2-6; 9 nucleotides agree with TRBD1. Looked up from germline, CDR1 is SQVTM and CDR2 is ANQGSEA. J was trimmed by 0 bases and V by 1 base; bases with no gene match: 4. The CDR3 length is 17 residues. CDR3 DNA: TGCAGCGTTGAAGCCGGGACAGGGATCTCTGGGGCCAACGTCCTGACTTTC. Protein: CSVEAGTGISGANVLTF.

CDR3 amino acids: CATSDSLVLKNNEQFF. The CDR3 DNA reads TGTGCCACCAGTGATTCCTTAGTTCTAAAGAACAATGAGCAGTTCTTC. V gene TRBV24-1 combines with J gene TRBJ2-1, with D uncertain. Germline V gene lookup returns CDR1 KGHDR and CDR2 SFDVKD. The ends were cut back, 2 bases at V and 5 bases at J, with 15 bases in the middle. This CDR3 is 16 amino acids long.

This clonotype came up a few times. The CDR3 region is CSVEEGARGDYTF. CDR3 nucleotide sequence: TGCAGCGTTGAGGAGGGCGCTCGTGGCGACTACACCTTC. The chain uses TRBV29-1 and TRBJ1-2; D gene unclear. Germline values: CDR1 SQVTM, CDR2 ANQGSEA. V lost 3 bases and J 10 bases, leaving 18 bases between the germline ends. The CDR3 consists of 13 residues.

This clonotype has just a few counts. The rearrangement uses TRBV7-6 and TRBJ1-4, with 9 bases matching TRBD1. The CDR3 sequence is 15 residues long. The germline V gene encodes CDR1 SGHVS and CDR2 FNYEAQ. Trimming at V came to 5 bases and at J to 5 bases, leaving 6 bases not matched to a gene. The CDR3 region is CASSQTGTGNEKLFF. CDR3 bases: TGTGCCAGCAGCCAGACCGGGACAGGGAATGAAAAACTGTTTTTT.

Many counts were recorded for this clonotype. The rearrangement joins TRBV27 to TRBJ2-7; 9 bases match TRBD1. The CDR3 is 11 residues long. From germline, CDR1 is MNHEY and CDR2 SMNVEV (reference sequence). The J segment lost 9 bases and the V segment lost 6 bases, leaving 3 bases of the junction unmatched. DNA for the CDR3: TGTGCCAGCAGGGACAGGGGTGGGCAGTACTTC. Its translation is CASRDRGGQYF.